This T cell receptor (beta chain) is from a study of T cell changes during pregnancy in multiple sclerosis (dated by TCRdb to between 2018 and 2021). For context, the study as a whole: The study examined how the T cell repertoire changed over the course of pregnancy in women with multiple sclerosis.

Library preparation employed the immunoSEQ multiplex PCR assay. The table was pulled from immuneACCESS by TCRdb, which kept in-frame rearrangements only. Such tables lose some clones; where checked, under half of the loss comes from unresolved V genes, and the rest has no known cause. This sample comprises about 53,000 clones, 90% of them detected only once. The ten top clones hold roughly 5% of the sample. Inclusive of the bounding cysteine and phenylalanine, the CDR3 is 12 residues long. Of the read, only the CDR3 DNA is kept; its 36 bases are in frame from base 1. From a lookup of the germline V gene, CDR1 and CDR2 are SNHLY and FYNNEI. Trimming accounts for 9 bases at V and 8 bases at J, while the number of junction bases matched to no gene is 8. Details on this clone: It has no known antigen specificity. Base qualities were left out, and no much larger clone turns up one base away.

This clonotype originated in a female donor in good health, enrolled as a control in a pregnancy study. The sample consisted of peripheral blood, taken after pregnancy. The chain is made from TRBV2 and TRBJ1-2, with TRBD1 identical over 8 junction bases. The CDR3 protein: CASSDRAGGYTF. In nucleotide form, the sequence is TGTGCCAGTTCGGACAGGGCGGGCGGCTACACCTTC.